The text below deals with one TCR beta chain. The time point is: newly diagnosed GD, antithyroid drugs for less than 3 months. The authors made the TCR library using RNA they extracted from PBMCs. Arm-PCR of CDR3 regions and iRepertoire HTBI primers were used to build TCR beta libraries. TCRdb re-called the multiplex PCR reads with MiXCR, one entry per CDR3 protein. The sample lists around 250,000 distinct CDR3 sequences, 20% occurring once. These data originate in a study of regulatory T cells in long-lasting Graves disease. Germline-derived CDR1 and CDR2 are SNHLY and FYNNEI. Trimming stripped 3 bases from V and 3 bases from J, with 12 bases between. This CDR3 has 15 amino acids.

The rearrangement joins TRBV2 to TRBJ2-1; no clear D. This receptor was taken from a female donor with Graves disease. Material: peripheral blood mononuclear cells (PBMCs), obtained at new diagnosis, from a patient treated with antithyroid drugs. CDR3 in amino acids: CASSDRGLSYNEQFF. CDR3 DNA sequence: TGTGCCAGCAGTGATCGTGGGCTGAGCTACAATGAGCAGTTCTTC.